The 21 T cell receptor beta chains in this list originate from one sample, sequenced in a study of lymphopenia after photon versus proton radiotherapy. Here immunoSEQ multiplex PCR was the method, and the copy in TCRdb shows in-frame clones only, minus some. Of 55,000 to 75,000 clones listed, roughly 88% are singletons. This material consisted of peripheral blood, taken from a patient treated with photon-based radiotherapy. Source of these receptors: a woman in her sixties or seventies with pancreatic cancer.

This clone was counted a few times. The rearrangement joins TRBV5-4 to TRBJ1-2; 9 bases are shared with TRBD1. In germline, CDR1 is SGHNT, CDR2 YYREEE (reference sequence). V was pared by 0 bases and J by 4 bases, with 10 bases of the junction left unmatched. The CDR3 loop spans 17 amino acids. The CDR3 sequence: CASSLGSAGTGFYGYTF. The CDR3, as DNA: TGTGCCAGCAGCTTGGGGAGTGCAGGGACAGGGTTCTATGGCTACACCTTC.

This clone has just a few counts. This rearrangement joins TRBV2 to TRBJ2-2, with TRBD2 matching over 9 bases. With 7 bases clipped from V and 3 bases from J, the junction kept 3 bases outside the gene matches. The CDR3 is made up of 14 amino acids. Germline V gene lookup returns CDR1 SNHLY and CDR2 FYNNEI. The CDR3 reads CASKAGGDTGELFF. The CDR3 DNA sequence: TGTGCCAGCAAAGCGGGAGGAGACACCGGGGAGCTGTTTTTT. Looking up the rest from reference TRBV2 and TRBJ2-2 gives the full variable domain: EPEVTQTPSHQVTQMGQEVILRCVPISNHLYFYWYRQILGQKVEFLVSFYNNEISEKSEIFDDQFSVERPDGSNFTLKIRSTKLEDSAMYFCASKAGGDTGELFFGEGSRLTVL.

The chain is built from TRBV20-1 and TRBJ1-1, with D maybe TRBD1 (6 bases). V lost 6 bases, J lost 9 bases, and 14 bases lay in between. The germline CDR1 and CDR2 sequences are DFQATT and SNEGSKA (reference sequence). The CDR3 is 11 residues long. The DNA for the CDR3 is TGCAGTGCCCGGCAGGGGTCCCAAGCTTTCTTT. Amino acids: CSARQGSQAFF.

The J gene is TRBJ2-7, the V gene TRBV15; weak D call: TRBD2 (5 bases). Between the trimmed V and J ends, which lost 3 bases and 6 bases, there was a span of 21 bases. The CDR3 is 16 amino acids. CDR1 and CDR2 (germline): LNHNV, YYDKDF (reference sequence). CDR3 nucleotide sequence: TGTGCCACCAGCAGGACCCCGACGGACCTACGGGGCGAGCAGTACTTC. It codes for CATSRTPTDLRGEQYF.

This clone occurred once. This chain connects TRBV6-1 to TRBJ2-5, with TRBD1 matching over 8 bases. This CDR3 region has 15 residues. Germline V gene lookup returns CDR1 MNHNS and CDR2 SASEGT. With V trimmed by 2 bases and J by 9 bases, 11 bases remained unmatched. The CDR3 DNA follows: TGTGCCAGCAGTGAAACTTGGACAGGGATTTCGGCCCAGTACTTC. Translating it yields CASSETWTGISAQYF.

This chain connects TRBV12-5 to TRBJ2-5, with 9 positions matching TRBD1. Trimming cost V 6 bases and J 4 bases; bases outside gene matches: 15. The germline CDR1 and CDR2 sequences are LGHNT and FRNRAP. The CDR3 consists of 17 residues. The CDR3 DNA is TGTGCTAGTGGGGCGGACAGGGGAGGACTTGGAAGAGAGACCCAGTACTTC. Translating it yields CASGADRGGLGRETQYF.

The chain employs TRBV5-8 and TRBJ1-1; D gene uncertain. Germline CDR1 SGHTS, CDR2 YDEGEE. V shed 7 bases and J shed 11 bases, with 9 bases lying between them. CDR3 length: 9 amino acids. This chain's CDR3 is CASGERAFF. CDR3 coding DNA: TGTGCCAGCGGTGAAAGGGCTTTCTTT. Together with reference TRBV5-8 and TRBJ1-1, the CDR3 gives the full variable domain: EAGVTQSPTHLIKTRGQQATLRCSPISGHTSVYWYQQALGLGLQFLLWYDEGEERNRGNFPPRFSGRQFPNYSSELNVNALELEDSALYLCASGERAFFGQGTRLTVV.

V is TRBV9 and J is TRBJ1-3, with no clear D. Trimming took 3 bases from V and 3 from J, leaving 7 bases between them. The germline CDR1 and CDR2 sequences are SGDLS and YYNGEE. CDR3 length equals 13 residues. This chain's CDR3 is CASSDAVGNTIYF. The CDR3 DNA reads TGTGCCAGCAGCGACGCAGTTGGAAACACCATATATTTT.

The gene calls are TRBV29-1 and TRBJ2-2; 10 bases fit TRBD1. The CDR3 is made up of 14 amino acids. Germline-derived CDR1 and CDR2 are SQVTM and ANQGSEA. J was trimmed by 4 bases and V by 7 bases; bases with no gene match: 6. The CDR3 reads CSAGTGVGTGELFF. CDR3 DNA: TGCAGCGCAGGGACAGGGGTTGGCACCGGGGAGCTGTTTTTT.

The chain is built from TRBV19 and TRBJ2-1; 8 nucleotides agree with TRBD2. Germline assignment: CDR1 LNHDA and CDR2 SQIVND (reference sequence). The CDR3 spans 13 residues. J was trimmed by 1 base and V by 10 bases; bases with no gene match: 3. CDR3 nucleotide sequence: TGTGCCACCTTAGCGGGATCCTACAATGAGCAGTTCTTC. Translated: CATLAGSYNEQFF.

This clone is a singleton in its sample. The chain couples TRBV28 to TRBJ1-3, with D unclear. CDR1 is MDHEN, CDR2 SYDVKM, per germline. V was clipped by 7 bases and J by 4 bases, with 8 bases between them. The CDR3 runs to 12 residues. The CDR3 nucleotides read TGTGCCAGCACGGTCTTGGGAAACACCATATATTTT. This codes for CASTVLGNTIYF.

The chain joins TRBV2 to TRBJ1-1, with a tentative D call TRBD1 (5 bases). This CDR3 region has 13 residues. Germline V gene lookup returns CDR1 SNHLY and CDR2 FYNNEI. With 3 bases removed from V and 1 base from J, the gap between germline ends came to 6 bases. In nucleotides, the CDR3 is TGTGCCAGCAGTGACGGGGGGAACACTGAAGCTTTCTTT. It codes for CASSDGGNTEAFF.

This clone was seen a handful of times. The J gene is TRBJ1-1, the V gene TRBV28; 8 bases agree with TRBD1. Per germline, CDR1 MDHEN and CDR2 SYDVKM. The CDR3 contains 15 residues. With V trimmed by 4 bases and J by 1 base, 5 bases remained unmatched. Here the CDR3 reads CASSSIQGGNTEAFF. CDR3 nucleotides: TGTGCCAGCAGTTCCATACAGGGGGGGAACACTGAAGCTTTCTTT.

The count of this clone is one. The rearrangement joins TRBV7-8 to TRBJ1-3; the D is unclear. This CDR3 contains 15 residues. Germline V gene lookup returns CDR1 SGHVS and CDR2 FQNEAQ. Trimming pared 3 bases from V and 4 bases from J, leaving 13 bases between. The CDR3 sequence: CASSLPRTGGNTIYF. CDR3 sequence (DNA): TGTGCCAGCAGCTTGCCCAGGACCGGAGGAAACACCATATATTTT.

The chain recombines TRBV2 with TRBJ2-1; 8 positions agree with TRBD2. This CDR3 contains 16 residues. Germline CDR1 and CDR2: SNHLY and FYNNEI. V trimming: 3 bases; J trimming: 6 bases; junction bases outside the gene matches: 10. The CDR3 DNA is TGTGCCAGCAGTGACATGCGGGAGGTGGGGACCAATGAGCAGTTCTTC. Translation gives CASSDMREVGTNEQFF.

The chain combines TRBV9 with TRBJ2-5; 7 bases align to TRBD2. The germline V gene has CDR1 SGDLS and CDR2 YYNGEE. Germline trimming cut 1 base from V and 2 bases from J; bases unmatched to any gene: 5. CDR3 length: 15 residues. CDR3 in amino acids: CASSVMASGQETQYF. Written as DNA, the CDR3 is TGTGCCAGCAGCGTAATGGCTAGCGGACAAGAGACCCAGTACTTC.

The gene calls are TRBV5-8 and TRBJ2-2; 12 bases line up with TRBD2. Germline CDR1 and CDR2: SGHTS and YDEGEE. V shed 1 base and J 6 bases; nucleotides not matched to a gene: 1. This CDR3 has 15 amino acids. The CDR3 sequence: CASSLRLAGAGELFF. DNA for the CDR3: TGTGCCAGCAGCTTGCGACTAGCGGGAGCCGGGGAGCTGTTTTTT. Variable domain in full (rest from reference TRBV5-8 and TRBJ2-2): EAGVTQSPTHLIKTRGQQATLRCSPISGHTSVYWYQQALGLGLQFLLWYDEGEERNRGNFPPRFSGRQFPNYSSELNVNALELEDSALYLCASSLRLAGAGELFFGEGSRLTVL.

This chain uses TRBV30 with TRBJ1-1; 7 bases fit TRBD1. The CDR3 is made up of 12 amino acids. Trimming took 5 bases from V and 7 from J; bases not matched to a gene: 7. CDR1 is GTSNPN and CDR2 is SVGIG in the germline V gene (reference sequence). CDR3 DNA: TGTGCCTGGGGGACCACAGGGGTTGAAGCTTTCTTT. Residues: CAWGTTGVEAFF.

The rearrangement joins TRBV1 to TRBJ2-1; the DNA was not used to check the table's D call, TRBD1. TRBV1 represents a pseudogene. This CDR3 contains 14 residues. The CDR3 region has the DNA TGCACCAGCAGCGAGGGACAGGGGAACAATGAGCAGTTCTTC. This codes for CTSSEGQGNNEQFF.

V is TRBV5-4 and J is TRBJ2-5, with TRBD1 as a possible D gene (6 bases). CDR1 SGHNT and CDR2 YYREEE come from the germline V gene (reference sequence). V dropped 2 bases and J dropped 7 bases, with 12 bases sitting between them. The CDR3 covers 13 residues. The CDR3 sequence is CASSFGQPGTQYF. As DNA, the CDR3 is TGTGCCAGCAGCTTTGGACAGCCGGGGACCCAGTACTTC. The full variable domain, with the rest looked up from reference TRBV5-4 and TRBJ2-5, is ETGVTQSPTHLIKTRGQQVTLRCSSQSGHNTVSWYQQALGQGPQFIFQYYREEENGRGNFPPRFSGLQFPNYSSELNVNALELDDSALYLCASSFGQPGTQYFGPGTRLLVL.

This chain links TRBV25-1 with TRBJ2-7; D remains unclear. Germline CDR1 and CDR2: MGHDK and SYGVNS. The germline V and J ends were trimmed by 3 bases and 6 bases, with 6 bases remaining between them. The CDR3 covers 11 residues. As DNA, the CDR3 is TGTGCCAGCAGTGATATCGGCGAGCAGTACTTC. Its protein is CASSDIGEQYF.